These 10 T cell receptor beta chains were all obtained from the same sample, sequenced in a study of blood T cell repertoires in COVID-19. The assay was immunoSEQ multiplex PCR, and TCRdb's table has in-frame clones only and misses some. The sample contains 280,000 or so clones, about nine tenths of which appear only once. Material: peripheral blood. The origin of the receptors is a woman aged 55 to 70 with acute or convalescent COVID-19.

J is TRBJ2-7 and V is TRBV19; 10 positions match TRBD1. The ends lost 5 bases at V and 0 bases at J; junction bases unmatched: 4. CDR1 and CDR2 from the germline V gene are LNHDA and SQIVND (reference sequence). There are 15 residues in the CDR3. The CDR3 DNA reads TGTGCCAGTAGTCCGGACAGGGGGGGCTCCTACGAGCAGTACTTC. Translation gives CASSPDRGGSYEQYF.

The V and J genes are TRBV18 and TRBJ1-5; D is ambiguous. V lost 3 bases and J 0 bases, leaving 12 bases between the germline ends. From germline, CDR1 is KGHSH and CDR2 LQKENI. The length of the CDR3 is 16 residues. Here the CDR3 DNA reads TGTGCCAGCTCACCTACTGCGATTTCTAGCAATCAGCCCCAGCATTTT. Amino acids: CASSPTAISSNQPQHF.

This chain links TRBV6-1 with TRBJ2-5, with D unclear. The CDR3 covers 13 residues. Trimming cost V 3 bases and J 1 base, with 6 bases left between them. The germline V gene has CDR1 MNHNS and CDR2 SASEGT. This CDR3 reads CASSDSLQETQYF. CDR3 nucleotides: TGTGCCAGCAGTGATTCCCTCCAAGAGACCCAGTACTTC.

The V call is TRBV6-5, the J call TRBJ1-1; 7 nucleotides match TRBD1. The V gene's germline CDR1 is MNHEY and CDR2 SVGAGI. CDR3 length: 13 residues. V lost 6 bases to trimming and J lost 2 bases; unmatched junction nucleotides: 3. The chain's CDR3 is CASRTGFNTEAFF. CDR3 bases: TGTGCCAGCAGGACAGGGTTCAACACTGAAGCTTTCTTT.

This clone came up once. V and J are TRBV27 and TRBJ2-3; TRBD2 matches at 10 bases. The CDR3 length is 15 residues. Germline CDR1 reads MNHEY; CDR2 reads SMNVEV (reference sequence). V was pared by 5 bases and J by 8 bases, with 10 bases of the junction left unmatched. The CDR3 DNA reads TGTGCCAGCAGTCTCCGAGCGGGGGGGCAAGTTACGCAGTATTTT. Amino acids: CASSLRAGGQVTQYF.

V is TRBV27 and J is TRBJ1-2; D is unresolved. The CDR3 consists of 13 residues. V shed 4 bases and J shed 0 bases, with 6 bases lying between them. The germline V gene encodes CDR1 MNHEY and CDR2 SMNVEV (reference sequence). CDR3 sequence reads: CASSSSSNYGYTF. The DNA for the CDR3 is TGTGCCAGCAGTTCCTCCTCTAACTATGGCTACACCTTC.

The chain is built from TRBV27 and TRBJ2-7; D gene uncertain. The CDR3 totals 18 residues. The germline V and J ends were trimmed by 4 bases and 0 bases, with 22 bases remaining between them. CDR1 and CDR2 from the germline V gene are MNHEY and SMNVEV (reference sequence). In DNA form, the CDR3 reads TGTGCCAGCAGTTCCCCCCGAGTTGGCAGACGGAGCTCCTACGAGCAGTACTTC. Amino acids: CASSSPRVGRRSSYEQYF.

The chain combines TRBV7-6 with TRBJ1-3, with TRBD1 identical over 10 bases. The CDR3 spans 17 residues. V gave up 4 bases and J gave up 0 bases; unmatched junction bases: 6. The germline V gene encodes CDR1 SGHVS and CDR2 FNYEAQ. Here the CDR3 DNA reads TGTGCCAGCAGCTCGAAGACAGGGGGCTACTCTGGAAACACCATATATTTT. Protein sequence: CASSSKTGGYSGNTIYF.

The V gene is TRBV27, the J gene TRBJ1-6; 8 nucleotides line up with TRBD1. There are 14 residues in the CDR3. J gave up 9 bases and V 5 bases, and 6 bases lay outside the gene matches. Germline V lookup: CDR1 MNHEY, CDR2 SMNVEV (reference sequence). Written as DNA, the CDR3 is TGTGCCAGCAGTATCGGACAGGGTGGTTCACCCCTCCACTTT. It is translated as CASSIGQGGSPLHF.

V is TRBV19 and J is TRBJ2-2; TRBD2 aligns across 12 bases. In germline, CDR1 is LNHDA, CDR2 SQIVND (reference sequence). Germline trimming cut 9 bases from V and 7 bases from J; bases unmatched to any gene: 12. The CDR3 has 16 residues. The CDR3 nucleotides are TGTGCCAGCAATGGGCTAGCGGGAGGGCCGATCGGGGAGCTGTTTTTT. This sequence encodes CASNGLAGGPIGELFF.